The 10 T cell receptor beta chains presented below share a single source sample, sequenced in a study of T-cell reconstitution after alpha-beta-depleted transplantation in children. This sample's TCRbeta library carried unique molecular identifier barcodes. TCRdb re-derived calls from the PCR reads in MiXCR, one entry per CDR3 protein. The sample includes approximately 500,000 distinct CDR3 sequences, more than 9% seen only once; the top ten take 2% to 2.5%. Source: PBMCs, taken before TCRalphabeta/CD19-depleted stem cell transplant. The receptors originated from a child under 10 years old with inherited bone marrow failure, due to receive a stem cell transplant.

The table lists this clonotype with many counts. The J gene is TRBJ1-1, the V gene TRBV4-3, with TRBD1 as a possible D gene (5 bases). The CDR3 sequence is 18 residues long. CDR1 and CDR2 from the germline V gene are LGHNA and YSLEER. V was cut by 4 bases and J by 5 bases, with 26 bases left in between. The CDR3 here is CASSPEIRDGRLGTEAFF. CDR3 DNA sequence: TGCGCCAGCAGCCCAGAGATCCGGGACGGACGCTTGGGGACTGAAGCTTTCTTT.

This clonotype was counted between two and nine times. The chain employs TRBV27 and TRBJ2-2, with D possibly matching TRBD1 (8 bases). Germline lookup yields CDR1 MNHEY and CDR2 SMNVEV (reference sequence). The CDR3 length is 15 residues. Trimming cost V 7 bases and J 5 bases, with 17 bases left between them. The DNA of the CDR3 is TGTGCCAGCACTTTGACAGGGGAGGGAACCGGGGAGCTGTTTTTT. It codes for CASTLTGEGTGELFF.

This clonotype showed up many times. The CDR3 loop is CASSLRRELLAYEQYF. In nucleotides, the CDR3 is TGTGCCAGCAGCTTAAGGCGGGAGTTACTGGCCTACGAGCAGTACTTC. The V call is TRBV7-8, the J call TRBJ2-7, with TRBD2 identical over 7 bases. Trimming removed 2 bases from V and 2 bases from J; junction bases left unmatched: 9. The germline CDR1 and CDR2 sequences are SGHVS and FQNEAQ. The CDR3 spans 16 residues.

In its sample, this clonotype was seen a few times. The chain recombines TRBV5-1 with TRBJ2-2; D call uncertain. The CDR3 length is 14 residues. Looked up from germline, CDR1 is SGHRS and CDR2 is YFSETQ. The V end was cut by 5 bases, the J end by 0 bases, with 8 bases between. Here the CDR3 reads CASRPSTNTGELFF. DNA of the CDR3: TGCGCCAGCAGACCTAGTACGAACACCGGGGAGCTGTTTTTT.

This clonotype was seen more than once but under ten times. The chain combines TRBV4-3 with TRBJ1-4, with TRBD1 matching over 9 bases. Trimming cost V 1 base and J 10 bases; bases outside gene matches: 7. CDR1 is LGHNA and CDR2 is YSLEER in the germline V gene. There are 15 residues in the CDR3. This CDR3 reads CASSQAGTGWVKLFF. As DNA, the CDR3 is TGCGCCAGCAGCCAAGCCGGGACAGGGTGGGTAAAACTGTTTTTT.

This clonotype was counted at least ten times. The rearrangement joins TRBV15 to TRBJ2-7, with D uncertain. The CDR3 extends over 13 amino acids. The V gene's germline CDR1 is LNHNV and CDR2 YYDKDF (reference sequence). V was cut by 0 bases and J by 3 bases, with 6 bases left in between. CDR3 nucleotide sequence: TGTGCCACCAGCAGAGATAGGTTCTACGAGCAGTACTTC. Translated, it gives CATSRDRFYEQYF.

The table lists this clonotype with many counts. The genes are TRBV6-5 and TRBJ2-2; 8 positions match TRBD2. Germline V gene sequence: CDR1 MNHEY, CDR2 SVGAGI. The CDR3 is 17 residues long. V was pared by 0 bases and J by 5 bases, with 8 bases of the junction left unmatched. The CDR3 here is CASSYSMGLGGTGELFF. CDR3 in DNA: TGTGCCAGCAGTTACTCGATGGGACTAGGAGGGACCGGGGAGCTGTTTTTT.

This chain joins TRBV24-1 and TRBJ2-5, with 7 bases lining up with TRBD2. Trimming cost V 3 bases and J 4 bases; bases outside gene matches: 13. The germline V gene has CDR1 KGHDR and CDR2 SFDVKD. This CDR3 is 17 amino acids long. The CDR3 sequence: CATSDPIGGGAGETQYF. CDR3 sequence (DNA): TGTGCCACCAGTGATCCCATCGGCGGGGGTGCGGGAGAGACCCAGTACTTC.

This clonotype was counted at least ten times. This rearrangement joins TRBV6-2 or TRBV6-3 to TRBJ1-6; D is unresolved. Germline CDR1 MNHEY, CDR2 SVGEGT. Deletions cut 5 bases from V and 10 bases from J, with 18 bases between. The CDR3 extends over 15 amino acids. CDR3 sequence (DNA): TGTGCCAGCAGTGACGCCCGGGGTGAACTCTCACCCCTCCACTTT. Amino acids: CASSDARGELSPLHF.

As for this clonotype: This may be a read error: a much more frequent sequence differs by one nucleotide. This is likely a read error, given that the CDR3 carries no conserved phenylalanine or tryptophan at its end. This sequence joins TRBV27 and TRBJ2-7, with 13 nucleotides matching TRBD2. The CDR3 consists of 15 residues. Trimming at V came to 8 bases and at J to 2 bases, leaving 6 bases not matched to a gene. In germline, CDR1 is MNHEY, CDR2 SMNVEV (reference sequence). The CDR3 reads CASGSLAGGPYEQYS. CDR3 DNA: TGTGCCAGCGGGTCACTAGCGGGAGGGCCCTACGAGCAGTACTCC.